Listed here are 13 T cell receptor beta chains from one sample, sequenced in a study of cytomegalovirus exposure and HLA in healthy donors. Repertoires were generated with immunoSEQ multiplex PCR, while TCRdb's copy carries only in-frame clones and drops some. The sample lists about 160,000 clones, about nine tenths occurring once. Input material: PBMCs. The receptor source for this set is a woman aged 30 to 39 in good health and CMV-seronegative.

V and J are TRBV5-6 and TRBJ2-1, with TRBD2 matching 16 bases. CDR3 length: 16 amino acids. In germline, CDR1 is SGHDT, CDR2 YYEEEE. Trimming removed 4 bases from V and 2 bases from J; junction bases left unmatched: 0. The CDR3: CASSGTSGGAYNEQFF. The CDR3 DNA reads TGTGCCAGCAGCGGGACTAGCGGGGGGGCCTACAATGAGCAGTTCTTC.

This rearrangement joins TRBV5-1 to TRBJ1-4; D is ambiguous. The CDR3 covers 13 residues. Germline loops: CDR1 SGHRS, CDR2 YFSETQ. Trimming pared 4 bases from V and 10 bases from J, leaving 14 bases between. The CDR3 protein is CASSLDLDGKLFF. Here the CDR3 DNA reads TGCGCCAGCAGCCTGGACCTCGATGGAAAACTGTTTTTT.

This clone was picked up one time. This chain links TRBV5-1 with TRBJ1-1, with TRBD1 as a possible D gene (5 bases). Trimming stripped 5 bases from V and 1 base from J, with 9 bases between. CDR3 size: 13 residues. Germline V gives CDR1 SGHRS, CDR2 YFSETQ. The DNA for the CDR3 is TGCGCCAGCAGTTATACAGGGAACACTGAAGCTTTCTTT. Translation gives CASSYTGNTEAFF.

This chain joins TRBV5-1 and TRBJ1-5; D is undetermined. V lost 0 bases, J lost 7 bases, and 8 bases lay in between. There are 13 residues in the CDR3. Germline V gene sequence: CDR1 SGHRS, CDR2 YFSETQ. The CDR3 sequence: CASSLAGGQPQHF. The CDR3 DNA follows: TGCGCCAGCAGCTTGGCAGGAGGGCAGCCCCAGCATTTT. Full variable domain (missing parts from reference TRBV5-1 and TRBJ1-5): KAGVTQTPRYLIKTRGQQVTLSCSPISGHRSVSWYQQTPGQGLQFLFEYFSETQRNKGNFPGRFSGRQFSNSRSEMNVSTLELGDSALYLCASSLAGGQPQHFGDGTRLSIL.

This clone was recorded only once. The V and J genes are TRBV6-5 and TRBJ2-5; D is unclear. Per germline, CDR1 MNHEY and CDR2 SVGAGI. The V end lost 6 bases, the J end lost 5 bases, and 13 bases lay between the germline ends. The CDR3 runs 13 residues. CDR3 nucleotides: TGTGCCAGCAGCACTTGGGCTGTTGAGACCCAGTACTTC. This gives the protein CASSTWAVETQYF.

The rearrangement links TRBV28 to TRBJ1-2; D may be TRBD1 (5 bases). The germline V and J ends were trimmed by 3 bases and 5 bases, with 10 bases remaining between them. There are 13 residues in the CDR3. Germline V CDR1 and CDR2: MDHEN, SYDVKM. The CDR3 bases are TGTGCCAGCAGTTTGATGGGGCCATATGGCTACACCTTC. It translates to CASSLMGPYGYTF.

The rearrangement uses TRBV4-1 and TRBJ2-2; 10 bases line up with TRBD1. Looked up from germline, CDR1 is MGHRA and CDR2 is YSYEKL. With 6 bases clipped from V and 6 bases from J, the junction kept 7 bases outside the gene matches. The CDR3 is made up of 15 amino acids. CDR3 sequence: CASRLTGGSAGELFF. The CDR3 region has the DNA TGCGCCAGCAGGCTGACAGGGGGCTCCGCCGGGGAGCTGTTTTTT.

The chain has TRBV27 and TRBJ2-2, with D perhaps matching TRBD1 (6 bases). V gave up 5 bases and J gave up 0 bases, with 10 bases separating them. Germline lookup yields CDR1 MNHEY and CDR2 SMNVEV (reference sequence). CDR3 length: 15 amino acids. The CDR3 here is CASSTDSSNTGELFF. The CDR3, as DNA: TGTGCCAGCAGTACGGACAGCTCGAACACCGGGGAGCTGTTTTTT.

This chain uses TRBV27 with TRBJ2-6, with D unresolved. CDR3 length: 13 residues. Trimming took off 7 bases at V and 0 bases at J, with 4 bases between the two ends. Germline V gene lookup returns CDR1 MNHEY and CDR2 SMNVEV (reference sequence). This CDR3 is CASTSSGANVLTF. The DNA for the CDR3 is TGTGCCAGCACCAGCTCTGGGGCCAACGTCCTGACTTTC.

The CDR3 region is CASSIAGKSQPRTDTQYF. The CDR3 coding sequence is TGTGCCAGTAGTATAGCGGGAAAGTCTCAGCCTCGCACAGATACGCAGTATTTT. The chain couples TRBV19 to TRBJ2-3; D possibly corresponds to TRBD2 (5 bases). Germline CDR1 LNHDA, CDR2 SQIVND (reference sequence). The CDR3 is 18 amino acids. V lost 1 base to trimming and J lost 1 base, with 18 bases between them. The whole variable domain, remainder taken from reference TRBV19 and TRBJ2-3, is DGGITQSPKYLFRKEGQNVTLSCEQNLNHDAMYWYRQDPGQGLRLIYYSQIVNDFQKGDIAEGYSVSREKKESFPLTVTSAQKNPTAFYLCASSIAGKSQPRTDTQYFGPGTRLTVL.

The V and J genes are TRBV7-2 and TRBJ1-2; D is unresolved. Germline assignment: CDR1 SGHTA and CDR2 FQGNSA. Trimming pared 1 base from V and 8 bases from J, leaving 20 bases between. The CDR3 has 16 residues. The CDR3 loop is CASSLGNYRRSHGYTF. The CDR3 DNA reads TGTGCCAGCAGCTTAGGGAATTATCGTCGAAGTCACGGCTACACCTTC.

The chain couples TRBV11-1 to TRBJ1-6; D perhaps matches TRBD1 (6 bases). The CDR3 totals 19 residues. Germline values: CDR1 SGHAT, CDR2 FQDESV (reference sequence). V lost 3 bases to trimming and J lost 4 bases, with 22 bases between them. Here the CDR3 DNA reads TGTGCCAGCAGCTTCTGGCCCCTTGGACAGTTCGATTATAATTCACCCCTCCACTTT. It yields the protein CASSFWPLGQFDYNSPLHF.

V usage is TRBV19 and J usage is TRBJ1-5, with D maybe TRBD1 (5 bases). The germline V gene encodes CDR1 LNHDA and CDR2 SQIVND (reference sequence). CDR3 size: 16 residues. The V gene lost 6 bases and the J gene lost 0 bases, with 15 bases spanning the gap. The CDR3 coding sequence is TGTGCCAGTAGCCCACGCCCAGGGTATAGCAATCAGCCCCAGCATTTT. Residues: CASSPRPGYSNQPQHF.